Presented here are 4 T cell receptor beta chains from one specimen sequenced in a study of T-cell memory formation after mild COVID-19. TCRdb reprocessed the 5' RACE reads with MiXCR, giving one entry per CDR3 protein. The data contain some 350,000 distinct CDR3 sequences, 10% to 15% of them singletons. What was sequenced was PBMCs or a T cell subset sorted from them (not recorded which). The source is a man between 18 and 35 years old who had mild COVID-19 (a few samples of this study predate the infection). Cell type and time point are not known.

A few counts support this clonotype. The rearrangement uses TRBV14 and TRBJ2-7, with D unclear. CDR1 and CDR2 (germline): SGHDN, FVKESK. The CDR3 length is 15 residues. Trimming took off 6 bases at V and 2 bases at J, with 17 bases between the two ends. CDR3 sequence reads: CASSPGLANTYEQYF. CDR3 DNA: TGTGCCAGCAGTCCCGGGCTGGCAAATACCTACGAGCAGTACTTC.

This clonotype was picked up a small number of times. The chain uses TRBV7-3 and TRBJ2-7; TRBD2 is a possible D gene (6 bases). The V end was cut by 6 bases, the J end by 7 bases, with 10 bases between. CDR1 is SGHTA, CDR2 FQGTGA, per germline. This CDR3 has 11 amino acids. The CDR3 reads CASRREREQYF. CDR3 DNA sequence: TGTGCCAGCAGACGGGAGAGGGAGCAGTACTTC.

This clonotype was seen ten or more times. The chain recombines TRBV27 with TRBJ1-5; D not certain. Germline V gene lookup returns CDR1 MNHEY and CDR2 SMNVEV (reference sequence). The CDR3 sequence is 15 residues long. V lost 2 bases and J lost 0, with 8 bases in between. The CDR3 sequence: CASSLGRYSNQPQHF. The CDR3 bases are TGTGCCAGCAGTTTAGGCAGGTATAGCAATCAGCCCCAGCATTTT.

V and J are TRBV20-1 and TRBJ1-1, with D unresolved. Trimming took 6 bases from V and 0 from J, leaving 14 bases between them. This CDR3 region has 14 residues. CDR1 is DFQATT and CDR2 is SNEGSKA in the germline V gene (reference sequence). The CDR3 here is CSATRHPMNTEAFF. The CDR3 DNA reads as TGCAGTGCCACCCGACATCCAATGAACACTGAAGCTTTCTTT.